This TCR beta chain was obtained from a study of T cell responses to AZD1222 COVID-19 vaccine. Study-wide results and caveats: Repertoires were sampled only after the peak T cell response. Females outnumbered males among donors, who were mostly white British; clonal diversity was possibly underestimated. Distributed over spike, vaccine-associated CD4 TCRs predominated at 160-218 and 743-854.

There are a few counts of this clone. The antigen is not known. Both about-4-week and about-12-week second-dose recipients were combined. Data came from immunoSEQ multiplex PCR; TCRdb stores just in-frame clones and leaves some out. The sample records about 63,000 clones, about four fifths being singletons. With 0 bases removed from V and 8 bases from J, the gap between germline ends came to 17 bases. CDR1 is MGHDK, CDR2 SYGVNS, per germline. This CDR3 is 16 amino acids long. This sample comprised peripheral blood, obtained 28 days after the second AZD1222 dose. V usage is TRBV25-1 and J usage is TRBJ1-3, with TRBD1 as a possible D gene (5 bases). This receptor was obtained from an adult who received the AZD1222 COVID-19 vaccine. CDR3 nucleotides: TGTGCCAGCAGTGAATATCTTACAGGACGCGGGGACACCATATATTTT. This codes for CASSEYLTGRGDTIYF.